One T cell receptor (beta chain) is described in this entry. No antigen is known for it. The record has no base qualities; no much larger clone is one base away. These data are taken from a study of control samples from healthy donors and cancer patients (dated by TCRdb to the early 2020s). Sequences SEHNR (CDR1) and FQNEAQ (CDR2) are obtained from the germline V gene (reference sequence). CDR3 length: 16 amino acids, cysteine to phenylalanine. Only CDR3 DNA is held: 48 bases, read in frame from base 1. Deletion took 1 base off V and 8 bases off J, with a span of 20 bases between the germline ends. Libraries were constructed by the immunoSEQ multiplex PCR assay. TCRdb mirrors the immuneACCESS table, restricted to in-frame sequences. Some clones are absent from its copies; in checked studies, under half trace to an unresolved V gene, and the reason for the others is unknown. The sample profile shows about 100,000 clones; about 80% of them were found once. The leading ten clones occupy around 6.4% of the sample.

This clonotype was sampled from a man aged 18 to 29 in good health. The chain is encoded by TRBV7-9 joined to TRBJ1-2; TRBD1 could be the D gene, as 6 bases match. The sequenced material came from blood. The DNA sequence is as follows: TGTGCCAGCAGCTTAGACAGGGAGGCGACTATAGGAGGCTACACCTTC. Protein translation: CASSLDREATIGGYTF.